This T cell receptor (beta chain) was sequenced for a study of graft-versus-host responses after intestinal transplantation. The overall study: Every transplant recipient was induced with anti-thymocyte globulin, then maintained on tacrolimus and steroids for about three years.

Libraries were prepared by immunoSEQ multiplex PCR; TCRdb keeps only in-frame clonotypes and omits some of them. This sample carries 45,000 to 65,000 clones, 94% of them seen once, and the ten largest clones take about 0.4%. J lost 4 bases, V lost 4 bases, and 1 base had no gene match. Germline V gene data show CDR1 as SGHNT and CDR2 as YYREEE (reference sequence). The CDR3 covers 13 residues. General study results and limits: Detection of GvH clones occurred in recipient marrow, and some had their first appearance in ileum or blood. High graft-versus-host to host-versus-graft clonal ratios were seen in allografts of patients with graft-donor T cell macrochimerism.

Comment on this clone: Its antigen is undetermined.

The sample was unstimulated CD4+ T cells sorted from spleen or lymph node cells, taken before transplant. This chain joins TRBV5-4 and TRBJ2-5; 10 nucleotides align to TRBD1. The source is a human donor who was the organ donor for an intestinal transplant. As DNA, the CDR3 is TGTGCCAGCAGCCGGACAGGGGGAGAGACCCAGTACTTC. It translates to CASSRTGGETQYF.